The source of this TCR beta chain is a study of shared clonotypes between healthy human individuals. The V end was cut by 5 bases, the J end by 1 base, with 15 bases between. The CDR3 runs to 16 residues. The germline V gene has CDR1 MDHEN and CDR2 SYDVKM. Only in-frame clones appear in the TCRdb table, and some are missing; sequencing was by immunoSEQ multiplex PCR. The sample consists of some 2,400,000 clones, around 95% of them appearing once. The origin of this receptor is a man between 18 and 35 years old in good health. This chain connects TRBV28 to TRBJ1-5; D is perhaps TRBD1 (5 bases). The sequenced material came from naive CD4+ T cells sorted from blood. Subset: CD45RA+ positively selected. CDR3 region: CASSLRQSVSNQPQHF. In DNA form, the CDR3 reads TGTGCCAGCAGTCTGCGACAGTCGGTAAGCAATCAGCCCCAGCATTTT.